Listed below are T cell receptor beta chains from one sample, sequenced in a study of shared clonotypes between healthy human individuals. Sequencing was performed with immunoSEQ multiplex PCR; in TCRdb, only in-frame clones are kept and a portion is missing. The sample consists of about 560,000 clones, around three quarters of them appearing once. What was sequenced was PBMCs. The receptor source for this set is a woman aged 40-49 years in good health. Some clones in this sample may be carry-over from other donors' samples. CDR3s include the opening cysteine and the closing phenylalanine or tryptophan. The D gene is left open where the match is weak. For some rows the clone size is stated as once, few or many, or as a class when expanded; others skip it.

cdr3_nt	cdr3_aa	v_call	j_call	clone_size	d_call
TGTGCCAGCAGCCAAGATTATACGGCTGGAGAGACCCAGTACTTC	CASSQDYTAGETQYF	TRBV4-2	TRBJ2-5	once	NA
TGTGCCAGCAGTTTATCGGCCAGACCGAACACCGGGGAGCTGTTTTTT	CASSLSARPNTGELFF	TRBV27	TRBJ2-2	few	NA
TGCGCCAGCAGCTTGCGACGGGGACCGTACAATGAGCAGTTCTTC	CASSLRRGPYNEQFF	TRBV5-1	TRBJ2-1	NA	NA
TGTGCCTGGAGGTGGACAGGGGGCGGTCCAGATACGCAGTATTTT	CAWRWTGGGPDTQYF	TRBV30	TRBJ2-3	NA	TRBD1
TGCAGCGTGGTACCCGATAGTCGCGGAAACACCATATATTTT	CSVVPDSRGNTIYF	TRBV29-1	TRBJ1-3	NA	NA
TGTGCCAGCAGCCCCCGAGGCGACAGGGCTGGAAACACCATATATTTT	CASSPRGDRAGNTIYF	TRBV9	TRBJ1-3	NA	TRBD1
TGTGCCAGCAGTCGCAGACAGGGGGCAAGAGAGACCCAGTACTTC	CASSRRQGARETQYF	TRBV28	TRBJ2-5	NA	TRBD1
TGTGCCTGGAGGTCGTCGGGGTTGCCTGCATATGGCTACACCTTC	CAWRSSGLPAYGYTF	TRBV30	TRBJ1-2	NA	NA
TGCAGCGTTGACCAGGCAGGGAAGGCTGAAGCTTTCTTT	CSVDQAGKAEAFF	TRBV29-1	TRBJ1-1	NA	NA
TGTGCCTGGAGAACAACCCAGGGGTCTAACTATGGCTACACCTTC	CAWRTTQGSNYGYTF	TRBV30	TRBJ1-2	few	NA
TGTGCCAGCAGCCCCGACCCCATGCTTGAGCAGTTCTTC	CASSPDPMLEQFF	TRBV7-2	TRBJ2-1	NA	NA
TGTGCCAGCAGTTTCTACCCCCACTCCTCAACTAATGAAAAACTGTTTTTT	CASSFYPHSSTNEKLFF	TRBV28	TRBJ1-4	NA	NA
TGCGCCAGCAGTGGGCAGGGGCCAACCTACACTGAAGCTTTCTTT	CASSGQGPTYTEAFF	TRBV10-2	TRBJ1-1	NA	NA
TGTGCCAGCTCACGATGGACTAGCGGGACCTACGAGCAGTACTTC	CASSRWTSGTYEQYF	TRBV18	TRBJ2-7	NA	TRBD2
TGTGCCAGCAAACGGGACAGGACTAATTACGAGCAGTACTTC	CASKRDRTNYEQYF	TRBV2	TRBJ2-7	once	TRBD1
TGTGCCAGCAGCTTCGATAGAGAGGGCCCCTCCTACGAGCAGTACTTC	CASSFDREGPSYEQYF	TRBV5-6	TRBJ2-7	NA	NA
TGTGCCAGCAGTCCCGACGGGGGGGAAAAACTGTTTTTT	CASSPDGGEKLFF	TRBV6-5	TRBJ1-4	NA	NA
TGCAGCGTTGGGGGTACCTTCGATGAAAAACTGTTTTTT	CSVGGTFDEKLFF	TRBV29-1	TRBJ1-4	few	NA
TGTGCCAGCACCCCCTTGAACACCGGGGAGCTGTTTTTT	CASTPLNTGELFF	TRBV27	TRBJ2-2	NA	NA
TGTGCCAGCAGACTTAACAGGGTTCAGCCCCAGCATTTT	CASRLNRVQPQHF	TRBV27	TRBJ1-5	few	NA
TGCGCCAGCAGTGAGTCCAGGGGAAGAAACACCATATATTTT	CASSESRGRNTIYF	TRBV10-2	TRBJ1-3	NA	NA
TGTGCCAGCAGTGATCTTGGGAGCGGCTATGGCTACACCTTC	CASSDLGSGYGYTF	TRBV2	TRBJ1-2	NA	NA
TGCAGTGCCATTATAGGGGACACCATATATTTT	CSAIIGDTIYF	TRBV20-1	TRBJ1-3	NA	NA
TGTGCCAGCAGTGGCCGACAGGGGTCAGACACCGGGGAGCTGTTTTTT	CASSGRQGSDTGELFF	TRBV25-1	TRBJ2-2	NA	TRBD1
TGCGCCAGCAGCTTGGTGCAGGGCCTGGCTGAAGCTTTCTTT	CASSLVQGLAEAFF	TRBV5-1	TRBJ1-1	few	NA
TGTGCCAGCAGCTTATTTGGTGGGGAGCTGTTTTTT	CASSLFGGELFF	TRBV7-8	TRBJ2-2	NA	NA
TGTGCCAGCAGCTTAAGCCGATTGGCTATGAACACCGGGGAGCTGTTTTTT	CASSLSRLAMNTGELFF	TRBV7-3	TRBJ2-2	NA	NA
TGTGCCAGCAGCCAGGGACAGATCCAAGAGACCCAGTACTTC	CASSQGQIQETQYF	TRBV5-8	TRBJ2-5	once	TRBD1
TGTGCCAGCAGTCGGTGGAGGGGAGGAGGTGAAAAACTGTTTTTT	CASSRWRGGGEKLFF	TRBV2	TRBJ1-4	NA	NA
TGCAGCGTGTATACAGGGGTCTATGGCTACACCTTC	CSVYTGVYGYTF	TRBV29-1	TRBJ1-2	once	TRBD1
TGCGCCAGCAGCCAGCTGGACAAGGAAGAGACCCAGTACTTC	CASSQLDKEETQYF	TRBV4-3	TRBJ2-5	NA	NA
TGTGCCAGTAGTAGGAGGGATATCCAAGAGACCCAGTACTTC	CASSRRDIQETQYF	TRBV19	TRBJ2-5	NA	NA
TGTGCCAGCAGTCAAACGGGGGCTGTATTGGATACGCAGTATTTT	CASSQTGAVLDTQYF	TRBV2	TRBJ2-3	NA	NA
TGTGCCAGCAGCTTACTAGTCCCGGGAGAGACCCAGTACTTC	CASSLLVPGETQYF	TRBV7-9	TRBJ2-5	once	NA
TGCGCCAGCAGTAGGGATCCTGGCACTGAAGCTTTCTTT	CASSRDPGTEAFF	TRBV10-1	TRBJ1-1	NA	NA
TGTGCCAGCAGCCAGACCAAAACGGGACTAGCCCCAGATACGCAGTATTTT	CASSQTKTGLAPDTQYF	TRBV4-2	TRBJ2-3	few	TRBD2
TGTGCCAGCAGCAACCCCCGGACGCGGAACACTGAAGCTTTCTTT	CASSNPRTRNTEAFF	TRBV2	TRBJ1-1	few	NA
TGCGCCAGCAGCCAAGAACAGGGAGTAGGTGGCTACACCTTC	CASSQEQGVGGYTF	TRBV4-3	TRBJ1-2	NA	NA